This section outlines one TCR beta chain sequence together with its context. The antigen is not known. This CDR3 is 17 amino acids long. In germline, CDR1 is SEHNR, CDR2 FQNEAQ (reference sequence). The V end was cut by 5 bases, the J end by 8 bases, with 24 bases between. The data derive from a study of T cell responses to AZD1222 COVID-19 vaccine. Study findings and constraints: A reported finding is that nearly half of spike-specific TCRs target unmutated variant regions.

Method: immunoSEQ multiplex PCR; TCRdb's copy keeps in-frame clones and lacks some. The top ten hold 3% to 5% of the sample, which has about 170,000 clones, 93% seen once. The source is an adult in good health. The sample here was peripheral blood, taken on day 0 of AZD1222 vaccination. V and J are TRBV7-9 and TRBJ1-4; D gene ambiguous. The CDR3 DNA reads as TGTGCCAGCAGCCACCGCCCCCCGGGCGGACTAGGGGAAAAACTGTTTTTT. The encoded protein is CASSHRPPGGLGEKLFF.